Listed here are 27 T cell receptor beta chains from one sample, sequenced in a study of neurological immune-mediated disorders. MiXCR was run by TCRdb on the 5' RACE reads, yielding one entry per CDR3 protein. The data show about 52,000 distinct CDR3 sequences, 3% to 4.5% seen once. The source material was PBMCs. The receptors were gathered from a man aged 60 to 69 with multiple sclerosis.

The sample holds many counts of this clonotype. CDR3 bases: TGCGCCAGCAGCTTGGGCCAGGCTCTGAACACTGAAGCTTTCTTT. Translation: CASSLGQALNTEAFF. The chain links TRBV5-1 to TRBJ1-1; D remains unclear. The ends were cut back, 0 bases at V and 0 bases at J, with 9 bases in the middle. Germline V CDR1 and CDR2: SGHRS, YFSETQ. CDR3 size: 15 residues.

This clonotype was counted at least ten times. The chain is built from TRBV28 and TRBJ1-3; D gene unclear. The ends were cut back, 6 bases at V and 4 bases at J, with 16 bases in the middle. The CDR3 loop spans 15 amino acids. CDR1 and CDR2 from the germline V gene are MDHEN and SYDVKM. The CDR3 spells CASSLDLMAGNTIYF. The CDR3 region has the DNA TGTGCCAGCAGCCTAGATTTGATGGCCGGAAACACCATATATTTT.

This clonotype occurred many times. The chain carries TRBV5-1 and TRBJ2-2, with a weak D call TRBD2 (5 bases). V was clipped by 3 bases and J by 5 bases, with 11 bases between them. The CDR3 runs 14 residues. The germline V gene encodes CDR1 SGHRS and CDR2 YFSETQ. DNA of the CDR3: TGCGCCAGCAGCTCCTCTCTAGCAACCGGGGAGCTGTTTTTT. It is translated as CASSSSLATGELFF. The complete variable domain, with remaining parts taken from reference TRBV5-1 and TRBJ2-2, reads KAGVTQTPRYLIKTRGQQVTLSCSPISGHRSVSWYQQTPGQGLQFLFEYFSETQRNKGNFPGRFSGRQFSNSRSEMNVSTLELGDSALYLCASSSSLATGELFFGEGSRLTVL.

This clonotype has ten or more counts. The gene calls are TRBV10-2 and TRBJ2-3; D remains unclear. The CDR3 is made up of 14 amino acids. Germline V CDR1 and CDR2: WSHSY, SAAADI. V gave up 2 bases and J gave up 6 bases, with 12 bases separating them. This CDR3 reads CASSEINGGDTQYF. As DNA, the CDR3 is TGCGCCAGCAGTGAGATAAATGGTGGGGATACGCAGTATTTT.

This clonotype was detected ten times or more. The CDR3 loop is CASSPDRGRNTIYF. The CDR3 DNA reads TGTGCCAGCAGCCCGGACAGGGGAAGAAACACCATATATTTT. This chain uses TRBV12-3 or TRBV12-4 with TRBJ1-3, with 9 nucleotides matching TRBD1. The CDR3 totals 14 residues. With V trimmed by 6 bases and J by 5 bases, 5 bases remained unmatched.

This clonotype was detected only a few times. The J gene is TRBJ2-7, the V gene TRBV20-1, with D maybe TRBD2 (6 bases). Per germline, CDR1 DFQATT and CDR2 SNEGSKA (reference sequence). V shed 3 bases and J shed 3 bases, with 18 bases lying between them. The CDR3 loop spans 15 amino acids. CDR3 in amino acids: CSASFSSNGGYEQYF. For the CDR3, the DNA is TGCAGTGCTAGTTTTTCCAGCAACGGGGGCTACGAGCAGTACTTC.

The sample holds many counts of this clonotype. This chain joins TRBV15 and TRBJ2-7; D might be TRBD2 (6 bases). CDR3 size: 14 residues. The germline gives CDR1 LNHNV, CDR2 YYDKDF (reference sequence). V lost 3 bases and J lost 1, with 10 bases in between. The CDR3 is CATSREGWSYEQYF. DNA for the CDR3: TGTGCCACCAGCAGGGAGGGATGGTCCTACGAGCAGTACTTC.

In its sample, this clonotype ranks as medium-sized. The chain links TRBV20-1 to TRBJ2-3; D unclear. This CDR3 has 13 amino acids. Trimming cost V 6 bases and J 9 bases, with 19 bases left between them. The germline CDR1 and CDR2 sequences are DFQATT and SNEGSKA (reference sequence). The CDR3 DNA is TGCAGTGCCCGATCGTCCCTCAGTGAAACGCAGTATTTT. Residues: CSARSSLSETQYF.

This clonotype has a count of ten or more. The CDR3 coding sequence is TGTGCCAGCTCACAAGCGGGAGCCAACTACGAGCAGTACTTC. It translates to CASSQAGANYEQYF. The chain joins TRBV6-5 to TRBJ2-7, with TRBD2 identical over 8 bases. V shed 8 bases and J 3 bases; nucleotides not matched to a gene: 9. CDR1 is MNHEY, CDR2 SVGAGI, per germline. The CDR3 extends over 14 amino acids.

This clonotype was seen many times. In nucleotides, the CDR3 is TGCAGCGCCTCTGCGACGAGAAGCGACGAGCAGTACTTC. Its translation is CSASATRSDEQYF. The chain has TRBV29-1 and TRBJ2-7; D gene uncertain. Germline V gives CDR1 SQVTM, CDR2 ANQGSEA. Trimming removed 7 bases at V and 5 bases at J, with 18 bases between. This CDR3 is 13 amino acids long.

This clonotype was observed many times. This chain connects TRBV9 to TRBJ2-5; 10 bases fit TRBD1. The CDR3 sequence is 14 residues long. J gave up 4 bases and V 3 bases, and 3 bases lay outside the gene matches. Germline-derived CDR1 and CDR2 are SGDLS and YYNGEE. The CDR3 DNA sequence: TGTGCCAGCAGCGGCGACAGGGGGCGAGAGACCCAGTACTTC. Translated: CASSGDRGRETQYF.

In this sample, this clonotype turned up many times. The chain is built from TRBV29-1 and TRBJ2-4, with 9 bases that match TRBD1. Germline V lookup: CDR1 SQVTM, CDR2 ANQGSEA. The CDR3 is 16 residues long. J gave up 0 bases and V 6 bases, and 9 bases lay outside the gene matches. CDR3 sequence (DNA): TGCAGCGTGAAGGGACAGGGAAGCCAAGCCAAAAACATTCAGTACTTC. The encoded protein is CSVKGQGSQAKNIQYF.

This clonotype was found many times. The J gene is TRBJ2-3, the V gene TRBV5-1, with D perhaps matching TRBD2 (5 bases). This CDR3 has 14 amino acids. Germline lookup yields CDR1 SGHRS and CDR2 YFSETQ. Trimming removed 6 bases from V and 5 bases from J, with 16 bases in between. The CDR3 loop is CASMLGRGQDTQYF. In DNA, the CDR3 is TGCGCCAGCATGCTTGGCCGGGGTCAAGATACGCAGTATTTT.

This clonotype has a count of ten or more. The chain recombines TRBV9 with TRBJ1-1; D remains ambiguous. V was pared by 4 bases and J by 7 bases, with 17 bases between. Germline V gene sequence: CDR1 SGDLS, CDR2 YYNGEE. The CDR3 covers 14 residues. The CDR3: CASSPGAKLDEAFF. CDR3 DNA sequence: TGTGCCAGCAGCCCCGGAGCTAAACTCGATGAAGCTTTCTTT.

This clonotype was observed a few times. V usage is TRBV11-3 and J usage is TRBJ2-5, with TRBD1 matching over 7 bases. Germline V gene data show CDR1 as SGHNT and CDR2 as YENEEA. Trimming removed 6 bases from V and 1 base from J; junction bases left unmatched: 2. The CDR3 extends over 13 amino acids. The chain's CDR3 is CASSGTAQETQYF. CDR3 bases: TGTGCCAGCAGTGGGACAGCCCAAGAGACCCAGTACTTC.

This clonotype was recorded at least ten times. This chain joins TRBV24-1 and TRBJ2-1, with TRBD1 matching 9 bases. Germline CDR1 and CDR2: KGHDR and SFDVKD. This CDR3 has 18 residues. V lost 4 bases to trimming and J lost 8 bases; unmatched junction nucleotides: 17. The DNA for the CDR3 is TGTGCCACCAGTGACCCCCCCGGGACAGGGCGGATAGTTCATGAGCAGTTCTTC. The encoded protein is CATSDPPGTGRIVHEQFF.

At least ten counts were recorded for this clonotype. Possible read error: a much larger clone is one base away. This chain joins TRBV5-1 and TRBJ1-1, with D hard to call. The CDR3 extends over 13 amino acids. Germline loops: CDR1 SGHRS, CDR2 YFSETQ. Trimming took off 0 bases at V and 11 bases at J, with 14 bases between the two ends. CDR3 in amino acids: CASSLDSGQTAFF. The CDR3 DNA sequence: TGCGCCAGCAGCTTGGACAGTGGCCAAACCGCTTTCTTT.

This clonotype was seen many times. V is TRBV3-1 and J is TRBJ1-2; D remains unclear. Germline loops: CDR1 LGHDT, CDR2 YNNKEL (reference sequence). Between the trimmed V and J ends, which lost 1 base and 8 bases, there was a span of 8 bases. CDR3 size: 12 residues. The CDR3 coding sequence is TGTGCCAGCAGCCAAGGAATGGGGGGCTACACCTTC. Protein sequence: CASSQGMGGYTF.

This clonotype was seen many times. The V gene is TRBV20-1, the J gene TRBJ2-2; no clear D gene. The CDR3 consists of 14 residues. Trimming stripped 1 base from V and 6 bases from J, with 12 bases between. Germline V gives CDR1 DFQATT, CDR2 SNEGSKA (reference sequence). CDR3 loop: CSARGPLSPGELFF. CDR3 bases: TGCAGTGCTAGAGGGCCCCTGAGTCCCGGGGAGCTGTTTTTT.

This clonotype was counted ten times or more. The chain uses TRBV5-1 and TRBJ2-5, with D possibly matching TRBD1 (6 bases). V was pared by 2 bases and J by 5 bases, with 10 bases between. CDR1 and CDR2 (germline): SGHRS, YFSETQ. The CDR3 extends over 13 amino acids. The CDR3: CASSLQGDETQYF. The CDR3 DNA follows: TGCGCCAGCAGCTTACAGGGAGATGAGACCCAGTACTTC.

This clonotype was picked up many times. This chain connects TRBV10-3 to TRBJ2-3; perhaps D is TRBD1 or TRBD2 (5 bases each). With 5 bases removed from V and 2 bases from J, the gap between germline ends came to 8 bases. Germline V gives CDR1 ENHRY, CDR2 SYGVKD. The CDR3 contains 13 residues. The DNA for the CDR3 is TGTGCCATCAGTACCGGGGCCACAGATACGCAGTATTTT. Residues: CAISTGATDTQYF.

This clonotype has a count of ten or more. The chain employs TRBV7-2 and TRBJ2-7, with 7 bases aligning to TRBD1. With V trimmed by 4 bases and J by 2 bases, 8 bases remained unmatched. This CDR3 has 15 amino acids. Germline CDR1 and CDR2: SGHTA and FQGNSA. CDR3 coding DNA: TGTGCCAGCAGCTCATCCGGGACAGTGACCTACGAGCAGTACTTC. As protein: CASSSSGTVTYEQYF.

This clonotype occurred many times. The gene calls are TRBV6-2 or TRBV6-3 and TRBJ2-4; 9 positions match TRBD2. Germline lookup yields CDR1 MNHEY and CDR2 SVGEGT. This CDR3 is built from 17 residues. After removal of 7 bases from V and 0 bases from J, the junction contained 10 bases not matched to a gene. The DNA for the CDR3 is TGTGCCAGCAAACAGCGGGAGGCCATCCTAGCCAAAAACATTCAGTACTTC. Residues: CASKQREAILAKNIQYF.

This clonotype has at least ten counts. CDR3 residues: CASSPTSGKRNEQFF. The CDR3 coding sequence is TGTGCCAGCAGCCCGACTAGCGGAAAAAGGAATGAGCAGTTCTTC. This sequence joins TRBV7-8 and TRBJ2-1, with 9 bases matching TRBD2. The CDR3 runs 15 residues. The V and J ends lost 5 bases and 7 bases, in that order; junction bases with no gene match: 9. From germline, CDR1 is SGHVS and CDR2 FQNEAQ.

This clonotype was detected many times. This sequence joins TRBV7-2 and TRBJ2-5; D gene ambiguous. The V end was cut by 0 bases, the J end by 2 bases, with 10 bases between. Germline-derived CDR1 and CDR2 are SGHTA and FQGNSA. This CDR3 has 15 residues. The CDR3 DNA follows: TGTGCCAGCAGCTTAGCGCTGTTTGGGCAAGAGACCCAGTACTTC. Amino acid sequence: CASSLALFGQETQYF.

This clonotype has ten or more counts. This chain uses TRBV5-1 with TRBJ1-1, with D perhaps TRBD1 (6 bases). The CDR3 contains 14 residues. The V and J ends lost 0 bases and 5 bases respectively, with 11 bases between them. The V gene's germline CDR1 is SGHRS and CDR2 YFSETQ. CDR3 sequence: CASSLEGGWTEAFF. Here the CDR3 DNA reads TGCGCCAGCAGCTTGGAGGGGGGTTGGACTGAAGCTTTCTTT.

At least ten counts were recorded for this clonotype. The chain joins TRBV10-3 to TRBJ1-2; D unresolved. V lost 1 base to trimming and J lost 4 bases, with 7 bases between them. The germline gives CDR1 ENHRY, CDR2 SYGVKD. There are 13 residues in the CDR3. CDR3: CAISELVAYGYTF. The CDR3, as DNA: TGTGCCATCAGTGAGTTAGTCGCCTATGGCTACACCTTC.